These 30 T cell receptor beta chains came from one sample sequenced in a study of blood T cells in healthy people across ages. A second roughly 7 to 11 cycle PCR used barcoded and J-beta primers. In TCRdb, the 5' RACE reads were re-called with MiXCR into one record per CDR3 protein. The table records 780,000 or so distinct CDR3 sequences, just over 55% of them present only once. Specimen: blood. The receptors come from a man aged 35 to 55 in good health.

A few counts support this clonotype. This sequence joins TRBV29-1 and TRBJ2-6; D is perhaps TRBD1 or TRBD2 (5 bases each). The length of the CDR3 is 16 residues. Germline lookup yields CDR1 SQVTM and CDR2 ANQGSEA. Trimming left V 4 bases short and J 0 bases short, with 13 bases between. The CDR3 protein is CSVGGSRGSGANVLTF. The CDR3, as DNA: TGCAGCGTTGGGGGTTCGAGGGGCTCTGGGGCCAACGTCCTGACTTTC.

CDR3: CASSLGEAGRRSTDTQYF. CDR3 nucleotide sequence: TGTGCCAGCAGCTTGGGTGAAGCGGGCCGACGTAGCACAGATACGCAGTATTTT. The chain combines TRBV7-6 with TRBJ2-3; possible D gene TRBD2, 6 bases. V was pared by 3 bases and J by 0 bases, with 19 bases between. CDR1 SGHVS and CDR2 FNYEAQ come from the germline V gene. This CDR3 comprises 18 residues. Based on the CDR3 plus reference TRBV7-6 and TRBJ2-3, the full variable domain is GAGVSQSPRYKVTKRGQDVALRCDPISGHVSLYWYRQALGQGPEFLTYFNYEAQQDKSGLPNDRFSAERPEGSISTLTIQRTEQRDSAMYRCASSLGEAGRRSTDTQYFGPGTRLTVL.

V gene TRBV27 combines with J gene TRBJ2-5, with TRBD2 identical over 12 bases. CDR3 length: 15 amino acids. Germline CDR1 reads MNHEY; CDR2 reads SMNVEV (reference sequence). Unmatched junction bases numbered 4, after V lost 6 bases and J lost 2 bases. DNA of the CDR3: TGTGCCAGCAGACATGGACTAGCGGGACAAGAGACCCAGTACTTC. Its protein is CASRHGLAGQETQYF.

This clonotype has ten or more counts. The chain carries TRBV5-1 and TRBJ2-3; 7 nucleotides align to TRBD1. The ends lost 0 bases at V and 10 bases at J; junction bases unmatched: 14. CDR3 size: 16 residues. From germline, CDR1 is SGHRS and CDR2 YFSETQ. CDR3 in amino acids: CASSLGWSQGQRPQYF. In nucleotides, the CDR3 is TGCGCCAGCAGCTTGGGTTGGTCGCAGGGACAGAGGCCGCAGTATTTT.

The rearrangement joins TRBV20-1 to TRBJ2-3; 7 nucleotides align to TRBD2. The trim removed 0 bases at V and 2 bases at J, leaving 5 bases unmatched. This CDR3 has 15 residues. Germline V gene lookup returns CDR1 DFQATT and CDR2 SNEGSKA (reference sequence). This chain's CDR3 is CSAREASGDTDTQYF. The CDR3 region has the DNA TGCAGTGCTAGAGAGGCTAGCGGTGACACAGATACGCAGTATTTT.

The chain is built from TRBV7-9 and TRBJ2-2; TRBD1 agrees at 7 bases. This CDR3 region has 15 residues. Germline CDR1 SEHNR, CDR2 FQNEAQ (reference sequence). The V and J ends lost 5 bases and 2 bases, in that order; junction bases with no gene match: 5. CDR3 region: CASSGDRINTGELFF. The CDR3 coding sequence is TGTGCCAGCAGCGGGGACAGAATTAACACCGGGGAGCTGTTTTTT.

This clonotype was seen only a few times. The chain links TRBV6-5 to TRBJ2-7; 8 nucleotides align to TRBD1. V dropped 6 bases and J dropped 5; count of bases not matched to a gene: 9. The CDR3 totals 14 residues. Germline V gives CDR1 MNHEY, CDR2 SVGAGI. CDR3 coding DNA: TGTGCCAGCAGCTTAAGGACAGGGTTGGACGAGCAGTACTTC. Its protein product is CASSLRTGLDEQYF.

The chain links TRBV12-3 or TRBV12-4 to TRBJ2-7; 9 bases agree with TRBD2. CDR3 length equals 18 residues. V lost 5 bases and J lost 0; bases outside the gene matches: 14. CDR3: CASSGVMGGRAASYEQYF. The CDR3 DNA follows: TGTGCCAGCAGTGGGGTTATGGGCGGGAGGGCCGCCTCCTACGAGCAGTACTTC.

The rearrangement uses TRBV20-1 and TRBJ2-1; the D gene is possibly TRBD2 (5 bases). Germline lookup yields CDR1 DFQATT and CDR2 SNEGSKA (reference sequence). The CDR3 totals 14 residues. With 4 bases removed from V and 5 bases from J, the gap between germline ends came to 15 bases. The CDR3 nucleotides are TGCAGTGCTAATGAAGATGGGGAGCACAATGAGCAGTTCTTC. Translation gives CSANEDGEHNEQFF.

The gene calls are TRBV12-5 and TRBJ2-3; tentatively, D is TRBD1 (5 bases). The CDR3 has 13 residues. Looked up from germline, CDR1 is LGHNT and CDR2 is FRNRAP. The germline V and J ends were trimmed by 7 bases and 2 bases, with 10 bases remaining between them. CDR3: CASAGAFTDTQYF. The CDR3 nucleotides are TGTGCTAGTGCTGGGGCGTTCACAGATACGCAGTATTTT.

The rearrangement links TRBV20-1 to TRBJ1-2; 8 nucleotides agree with TRBD1. Germline CDR1 reads DFQATT; CDR2 reads SNEGSKA (reference sequence). J lost 4 bases, V lost 4 bases, and 5 bases had no gene match. The CDR3 sequence is 13 residues long. The CDR3 DNA follows: TGCAGTGCTATGCCGGACAGGGTCTATGGCTACACCTTC. This sequence encodes CSAMPDRVYGYTF.

This clonotype has a handful of counts. The chain carries TRBV7-2 and TRBJ2-4, with D perhaps TRBD2 (6 bases). Germline lookup yields CDR1 SGHTA and CDR2 FQGNSA. Trimming cost V 1 base and J 13 bases, with 14 bases left between them. The CDR3 spans 13 residues. CDR3 residues: CASSLGGIQEQYF. The CDR3 DNA is TGTGCCAGCAGCTTAGGCGGGATTCAAGAGCAGTACTTC.

This rearrangement joins TRBV19 to TRBJ1-2; D is unresolved. V was clipped by 8 bases and J by 0 bases, with 16 bases between them. The CDR3 contains 15 residues. Germline CDR1 reads LNHDA; CDR2 reads SQIVND (reference sequence). The CDR3 here is CASLGGQRANYGYTF. The CDR3 coding sequence is TGTGCCAGTTTGGGCGGGCAGAGAGCTAACTATGGCTACACCTTC.

V gene TRBV24-1 combines with J gene TRBJ1-2, with 8 bases aligning to TRBD1. The germline gives CDR1 KGHDR, CDR2 SFDVKD. The V gene end was trimmed by 4 bases and the J gene end by 7 bases; junction bases not matched to a gene: 13. The CDR3 is 16 amino acids. The CDR3, as DNA: TGTGCCACCAGTGAGCCCGGCGCCACAGGGGGTTTTGGCTACACCTTC. Translated, it gives CATSEPGATGGFGYTF.

This clonotype was detected many times. V and J are TRBV29-1 and TRBJ2-7, with 7 positions matching TRBD1. This CDR3 has 13 amino acids. V shed 6 bases, J shed 2 bases, and the junction held 7 bases outside the gene matches. Germline V CDR1 and CDR2: SQVTM, ANQGSEA. This CDR3 is CSVADRATYEQYF. In DNA form, the CDR3 reads TGCAGCGTCGCCGACAGGGCCACCTACGAGCAGTACTTC.

This clonotype was counted only a few times. V gene TRBV4-3 combines with J gene TRBJ1-2; D might be TRBD1 (5 bases). The CDR3 consists of 15 residues. Germline CDR1 and CDR2: LGHNA and YSLEER. Deletions cut 6 bases from V and 7 bases from J, with 21 bases between. The CDR3 DNA follows: TGCGCCAGCAGACGCGAGTCTCAGGGCCTGGCTGGCTACACCTTC. It encodes CASRRESQGLAGYTF.

Details on this clonotype: No DNA is shown, since the ends of the CDR3 on it are uncertain; the CDR3 is the one TCRdb lists. The chain recombines TRBV7-9 with TRBJ2-1; the table assigns TRBD2, which was not confirmed against the DNA. The CDR3 length is 14 residues, termini included. CDR1 and CDR2 (germline): SEHNR, FQNEAQ (reference sequence). This CDR3 is CASILVGRANEQFF.

The CDR3 loop is CSASQGGRVTGELFF. The CDR3 DNA sequence: TGCAGTGCTAGTCAGGGCGGGAGAGTAACCGGGGAGCTGTTTTTT. The V gene is TRBV20-1, the J gene TRBJ2-2; the match to TRBD2 covers 7 bases. This CDR3 region has 15 residues. In germline, CDR1 is DFQATT, CDR2 SNEGSKA (reference sequence). Germline trimming cut 3 bases from V and 5 bases from J; bases unmatched to any gene: 9.

This clonotype was recorded only once. This sequence joins TRBV6-2 or TRBV6-3 and TRBJ1-5; 8 bases are shared with TRBD1. J was trimmed by 0 bases and V by 6 bases; bases with no gene match: 7. CDR3 length equals 16 residues. The germline gives CDR1 MNHEY, CDR2 SVGEGT. The CDR3 DNA sequence: TGTGCCAGCAGGAAACCGGGACAGGATAGCAATCAGCCCCAGCATTTT. Translated: CASRKPGQDSNQPQHF.

This clonotype has a handful of counts. A read error may produce the germline difference seen at one junction end. The chain joins TRBV3-1 to TRBJ1-6, with unresolved D. This CDR3 spans 13 amino acids. CDR1 and CDR2 (germline): LGHDT, YNNKEL (reference sequence). The CDR3 region is CASSQERDSPLHF. The CDR3 DNA follows: TGCGCCAGCAGCCAAGAGCGCGATTCACCCCTCCACTTT. Drawing the rest from reference TRBV3-1 and TRBJ1-6, the complete variable domain is DTAVSQTPKYLVTQMGNDKSIKCEQNLGHDTMYWYKQDSKKFLKIMFSYNNKELIINETVPNRFSPKSPDKAHLNLHINSLELGDSAVYFCASSQERDSPLHFGNGTRLTVT.

Only a few counts were recorded for this clonotype. The rearrangement links TRBV20-1 to TRBJ1-2; D is unresolved. This CDR3 has 13 residues. With 3 bases removed from V and 9 bases from J, the gap between germline ends came to 17 bases. Germline V gives CDR1 DFQATT, CDR2 SNEGSKA (reference sequence). The CDR3 sequence is CSASRITTESYTF. CDR3 sequence (DNA): TGCAGTGCTAGCCGGATCACGACCGAGAGCTACACCTTC.

V and J are TRBV7-9 and TRBJ1-1; D is undetermined. CDR3 size: 16 residues. V shed 5 bases and J shed 5 bases, with 21 bases lying between them. Germline V gene lookup returns CDR1 SEHNR and CDR2 FQNEAQ (reference sequence). CDR3 in amino acids: CASSPEGLVPGTEAFF. As DNA, the CDR3 is TGTGCCAGCAGCCCGGAAGGACTCGTTCCGGGTACTGAAGCTTTCTTT.

J is TRBJ2-1 and V is TRBV6-5; 7 nucleotides align to TRBD2. CDR3 size: 16 residues. With V trimmed by 0 bases and J by 4 bases, 6 bases remained unmatched. Per the germline V gene, CDR1 is MNHEY and CDR2 is SVGAGI. This chain's CDR3 is CASSYSPSGGYNEQFF. In nucleotides, the CDR3 is TGTGCCAGCAGTTACTCCCCTAGCGGAGGTTACAATGAGCAGTTCTTC.

The gene calls are TRBV4-3 and TRBJ2-7; 12 bases align to TRBD2. Trimming at V came to 4 bases and at J to 1 base, leaving 14 bases not matched to a gene. Germline-derived CDR1 and CDR2 are LGHNA and YSLEER. CDR3 length equals 19 residues. The CDR3: CASSPSGASGRAGSYEQYF. The DNA for the CDR3 is TGCGCCAGCAGCCCCAGCGGGGCTAGCGGGAGGGCCGGTTCCTACGAGCAGTACTTC.

This clonotype was seen once. A read error may produce the germline difference seen at one junction end. The chain carries TRBV7-8 and TRBJ2-7; a possible D gene is TRBD2 (6 bases). CDR1 SGHVS and CDR2 FQNEAQ come from the germline V gene. The CDR3 consists of 16 residues. CDR3 bases: TGTGCCGGCAGCTTAGAAGAGGCGGGGACGGTCTACGAGCAGTACTTC. Its protein is CAGSLEEAGTVYEQYF. The full variable domain, its missing parts supplied by reference TRBV7-8 and TRBJ2-7, is GAGVSQSPRYKVAKRGQDVALRCDPISGHVSLFWYQQALGQGPEFLTYFQNEAQLDKSGLPSDRFFAERPEGSVSTLKIQRTQQEDSAVYLCAGSLEEAGTVYEQYFGPGTRLTVT.

The chain links TRBV10-3 to TRBJ2-2; 10 bases are a match to TRBD1. The CDR3 contains 16 residues. V was clipped by 4 bases and J by 0 bases; unmatched bases: 2. Germline V gene sequence: CDR1 ENHRY, CDR2 SYGVKD. DNA of the CDR3: TGTGCCATCAGTGTGGGGACAGGGGCGAACACCGGGGAGCTGTTTTTT. It yields the protein CAISVGTGANTGELFF.

V is TRBV7-3 and J is TRBJ1-1; 8 positions agree with TRBD1. V lost 5 bases and J lost 4; bases outside the gene matches: 9. The germline V gene encodes CDR1 SGHTA and CDR2 FQGTGA. CDR3 size: 15 residues. CDR3 coding DNA: TGTGCCAGCAGCCCACAGACAGGGGATGGCACTGAAGCTTTCTTT. Translated: CASSPQTGDGTEAFF.

J is TRBJ2-3 and V is TRBV13; 12 positions match TRBD2. Trimming removed 1 base from V and 10 bases from J; junction bases left unmatched: 3. Germline CDR1 reads PRHDT; CDR2 reads FYEKMQ (reference sequence). The CDR3 is 14 residues long. The CDR3 DNA follows: TGTGCCAGCAGCTTAGCTAGCGGGGGGGCCTCGCAGTATTTT. Amino acids: CASSLASGGASQYF. Drawing the rest from reference TRBV13 and TRBJ2-3, the complete variable domain is AAGVIQSPRHLIKEKRETATLKCYPIPRHDTVYWYQQGPGQDPQFLISFYEKMQSDKGSIPDRFSAQQFSDYHSELNMSSLELGDSALYFCASSLASGGASQYFGPGTRLTVL.

This clonotype was counted a few times. The rearrangement links TRBV6-6 to TRBJ2-7; D may correspond to TRBD1 or TRBD2 (6 bases each). The germline V gene encodes CDR1 MNHNY and CDR2 SVGAGI (reference sequence). The CDR3 runs 13 residues. V was pared by 7 bases and J by 4 bases, with 14 bases between. CDR3 amino acids: CASKRGGQYEQYF. CDR3 in DNA: TGTGCCAGCAAAAGAGGGGGGCAGTACGAGCAGTACTTC.

The rearrangement uses TRBV13 and TRBJ2-1; TRBD2 matches at 9 bases. Germline V gene sequence: CDR1 PRHDT, CDR2 FYEKMQ (reference sequence). With V trimmed by 7 bases and J by 5 bases, 15 bases remained unmatched. The CDR3 runs 17 residues. The CDR3 nucleotides are TGTGCCAGCAACGAGCATCTTGACCTAGCGGGAAACAATGAGCAGTTCTTC. Amino acid sequence: CASNEHLDLAGNNEQFF.